The 32 T cell receptor beta chains below come from one sample, sequenced in a study of T cells in women clearing cervical HPV infection. Produced via immunoSEQ multiplex PCR; TCRdb's table is partial and in-frame only. The ten most abundant clones cover roughly an eighth of a sample with 18,000 or so clones. The specimen sequenced was blood buffy coat. The receptors stem from a woman between 18 and 75 years old with a cervical HPV16 infection that either progressed to CIN3+ or cleared (not recorded which).

Remarks on this clone: The read terminates 3 residues ahead of where the CDR3 ends, so the germline J gene completes it. J is TRBJ2-5 and V is TRBV28; TRBD1 agrees at 8 bases. Germline lookup yields CDR1 MDHEN and CDR2 SYDVKM. The CDR3 loop spans 17 amino acids. V trimming: 5 bases; J trimming: 4 bases; junction bases outside the gene matches: 15. The covered CDR3 bases are TGTGCCAGCAGTGCCAACGCTTACAGGGGGGTGGGAGAGACC. This gives the protein CASSANAYRGVGET. The complete CDR3 sequence is CASSANAYRGVGETQYF.

Comment on this clone: The read comes to an end 3 residues before the CDR3 does, leaving the germline J gene to fill in the end. This chain connects TRBV4-2 to TRBJ2-7; TRBD1 agrees at 7 bases. The germline V gene encodes CDR1 LGHNA and CDR2 YNFKEQ. This CDR3 region has 15 residues. Trimming removed 4 bases from V and 6 bases from J; junction bases left unmatched: 12. The CDR3: CASSPGVGGVTEQYF. The sequenced part of the CDR3 DNA is TGTGCCAGCAGCCCTGGTGTAGGGGGCGTAACCGAG.

On this clone itself: With the read ending 3 residues before the CDR3 end, the germline J gene is used to fill in that end. The V gene is TRBV29-1, the J gene TRBJ2-5; 8 bases line up with TRBD1. V was pared by 4 bases and J by 3 bases, with 13 bases of the junction left unmatched. The CDR3 sequence is 16 residues long. In germline, CDR1 is SQVTM, CDR2 ANQGSEA. The CDR3 bases that were read are TGCAGCGTTGCAGGGGGCGAAATCCTCTCGGAAGAGACC. The encoded protein is CSVAGGEILSEET. The full CDR3 protein is CSVAGGEILSEETQYF.

About this clone itself: The read finishes 3 residues shy of the CDR3 end, and the germline J gene is used to complete it. The V gene is TRBV7-2, the J gene TRBJ1-4; 7 nucleotides agree with TRBD1. This CDR3 is 14 amino acids long. J lost 3 bases, V lost 8 bases, and 6 bases had no gene match. Per the germline V gene, CDR1 is SGHTA and CDR2 is FQGNSA. The DNA read from the CDR3 is TGTGCCAGCGCCAGACAGGGATCTAATGAAAAA. Translating gives CASARQGSNEK. The whole CDR3 region reads CASARQGSNEKLFF.

In regard to this clone: The CDR3 end falls 3 residues outside the read, so it is completed with the germline J gene. The chain joins TRBV28 to TRBJ1-2, with 7 bases that match TRBD1. CDR3 size: 14 residues. Germline CDR1 and CDR2: MDHEN and SYDVKM. The trim removed 3 bases at V and 4 bases at J, leaving 5 bases unmatched. The CDR3 region is CASSLTGISYGYTF. The part of the CDR3 DNA that was read is TGTGCCAGCAGTTTGACAGGGATCTCCTATGGC.

Regarding this clone: The read ends 3 residues before the CDR3 terminus; that terminus is restored from the germline J gene. This chain uses TRBV11-2 with TRBJ2-5, with TRBD1 matching over 8 bases. Trimming removed 5 bases from V and 4 bases from J; junction bases left unmatched: 6. Germline assignment: CDR1 SGHAT and CDR2 FQNNGV. CDR3 length: 14 residues. This CDR3 reads CASSPIGQGETQYF. CDR3 DNA, as far as it was read: TGTGCCAGCAGCCCCATAGGACAGGGAGAGACC.

A note on this clone: The read halts 3 residues ahead of the CDR3 end, with the missing end drawn from the germline J gene. The chain combines TRBV20-1 with TRBJ1-5; 7 bases fit TRBD1. There are 15 residues in the CDR3. Germline CDR1 reads DFQATT; CDR2 reads SNEGSKA (reference sequence). Germline trimming cut 4 bases from V and 3 bases from J; bases unmatched to any gene: 9. CDR3 protein: CSATKSQGVNQPQHF. The covered CDR3 bases are TGCAGTGCTACCAAGTCCCAGGGGGTCAATCAGCCC.

Concerning this clone: The read ends 3 residues early relative to the CDR3; the germline J gene fills the gap. The chain joins TRBV12-3 or TRBV12-4 to TRBJ2-3; 8 bases align to TRBD1. J lost 4 bases, V lost 3 bases, and 3 bases had no gene match. The CDR3 has 14 residues. The CDR3 protein is CASSLSGGADTQYF. CDR3 DNA, as far as it was read: TGTGCCAGCAGTTTGTCAGGGGGCGCAGATACG.

A remark on this clone: The CDR3 extends 3 residues past the end of the read, so its final part is completed from the germline J gene. This chain links TRBV5-1 with TRBJ2-1, with D perhaps matching TRBD1 (6 bases). Germline CDR1 and CDR2: SGHRS and YFSETQ. The CDR3 covers 15 residues. Trimming cost V 10 bases and J 0 bases, with 17 bases left between them. CDR3 region: CAARTETGSYNEQFF. The CDR3 bases that were read are TGCGCCGCCAGAACCGAGACAGGCTCCTACAATGAG.

With regard to this clone: The sequenced fragment ends 3 residues before the CDR3 boundary, so the rest is inferred from the germline J gene. The chain combines TRBV10-3 with TRBJ2-7; 8 positions agree with TRBD1. Germline V gene sequence: CDR1 ENHRY, CDR2 SYGVKD. The CDR3 is 19 amino acids. V lost 0 bases and J lost 3; bases outside the gene matches: 16. The CDR3 loop reads CAISESVLGQGAFFYEQYF. CDR3 bases read: TGTGCCATCAGTGAGTCGGTTCTTGGTCAGGGGGCTTTCTTCTACGAG.

As concerns this clone: With the read ending 3 residues before the CDR3 end, the germline J gene is used to fill in that end. This chain connects TRBV5-4 to TRBJ1-2, with D possibly being TRBD1 (5 bases). CDR3 size: 13 residues. Per the germline V gene, CDR1 is SGHNT and CDR2 is YYREEE (reference sequence). V was shortened by 3 bases and J by 3 bases, with 9 bases between the two germline ends. The CDR3 loop is CASSYTGDYGYTF. Incomplete CDR3 DNA: TGTGCCAGCAGCTACACAGGAGACTATGGC. The full variable domain, in which reference TRBV5-4 and TRBJ1-2 provide the parts outside the CDR3, is ETGVTQSPTHLIKTRGQQVTLRCSSQSGHNTVSWYQQALGQGPQFIFQYYREEENGRGNFPPRFSGLQFPNYSSELNVNALELDDSALYLCASSYTGDYGYTFGSGTRLTVV.

Turning to this clone: The CDR3 end falls 3 residues outside the read, so it is completed with the germline J gene. V and J are TRBV18 and TRBJ2-1; 12 bases line up with TRBD2. The germline V gene has CDR1 KGHSH and CDR2 LQKENI. The J segment lost 7 bases and the V segment lost 2 bases, leaving 3 bases of the junction unmatched. The length of the CDR3 is 15 residues. CDR3 residues: CASSPTSGGNNEQFF. The part of the CDR3 DNA that was read is TGTGCCAGCTCACCAACTAGCGGGGGGAATAATGAG.

About this clone: The sequence runs out 3 residues before the end of the CDR3; the remainder is reconstructed from the germline J gene. The J gene is TRBJ1-2, the V gene TRBV12-5; TRBD1 agrees at 11 bases. Unmatched junction bases numbered 2, after V lost 6 bases and J lost 5 bases. CDR3 size: 13 residues. CDR1 is LGHNT, CDR2 FRNRAP, per germline. The DNA read from the CDR3 is TGTGCTAGTGGGGGGACAGGGGGGTATGGC. Its translation is CASGGTGGYG. The whole CDR3 reads CASGGTGGYGYTF.

A word on this clone: The observed sequence ends 3 residues before the CDR3 terminus, with the missing tail filled in from the germline J gene. V and J are TRBV28 and TRBJ2-1, with 7 bases identical to TRBD1. The J segment lost 1 base and the V segment lost 7 bases, leaving 7 bases of the junction unmatched. This CDR3 spans 15 amino acids. Germline values: CDR1 MDHEN, CDR2 SYDVKM. CDR3 DNA (partial): TGTGCCAGCACAAAAGGGGGCAGGTCCTACAATGAG. Its translation is CASTKGGRSYNE. The complete CDR3 protein is CASTKGGRSYNEQFF.

Worth noting for this clone: The read falls 3 residues short of the CDR3 end, and the missing part is taken from the germline J gene. The chain links TRBV18 to TRBJ1-1; 7 bases match TRBD1. V lost 2 bases and J lost 6; bases outside the gene matches: 6. The CDR3 contains 14 residues. CDR1 is KGHSH and CDR2 is LQKENI in the germline V gene. The CDR3 is CASSPRQGIAEAFF. The sequenced part of the CDR3 DNA is TGTGCCAGCTCACCAAGACAGGGTATCGCTGAA.

CDR3 DNA, as far as it was read: TGTGCCAGCTCACAGAACGACAACGACGGT. Translation gives CASSQNDNDG. The CDR3 reads in full as CASSQNDNDGQYF. The genes are TRBV18 and TRBJ2-4, with D uncertain. The observed sequence ends 3 residues before the CDR3 terminus, with the missing tail filled in from the germline J gene. The CDR3 runs to 13 residues. CDR1 and CDR2 from the germline V gene are KGHSH and LQKENI. Drawing the rest from reference TRBV18 and TRBJ2-4, the complete variable domain is NAGVMQNPRHLVRRRGQEARLRCSPMKGHSHVYWYRQLPEEGLKFMVYLQKENIIDESGMPKERFSAEFPKEGPSILRIQQVVRGDSAAYFCASSQNDNDGQYFGAGTRLSVL.

As concerns this clone: Read data end 3 residues before the CDR3 end; the end is taken from the germline J gene. The chain carries TRBV7-6 and TRBJ2-1; no clear D. The CDR3 runs 14 residues. The germline V gene encodes CDR1 SGHVS and CDR2 FNYEAQ. The germline V and J ends were trimmed by 5 bases and 5 bases, with 13 bases remaining between them. The CDR3 DNA, read in part, is TGTGCCAGCAGCCCAGGTCTTTTGGACAATGAG. As protein: CASSPGLLDNE. The entire CDR3 protein reads CASSPGLLDNEQFF.

CDR3 sequence: CAPTPSEQYF. The CDR3 bases that were read are TGTGCCCCGACCCCTAGCGAG. The chain is built from TRBV7-9 and TRBJ2-7; no clear D. The read terminates 3 residues before the CDR3 end, so the remaining end is supplied by the germline J gene. The CDR3 loop spans 10 amino acids. CDR1 SEHNR and CDR2 FQNEAQ come from the germline V gene (reference sequence). V lost 11 bases, J lost 6 bases, and 11 bases lay in between.

This chain's CDR3 is CASVSSGTDTQYF. Incomplete CDR3 DNA: TGTGCCAGCGTTTCTAGCGGCACAGATACG. The V gene is TRBV7-9, the J gene TRBJ2-3; D is perhaps TRBD2 (6 bases). The CDR3 end lies 3 residues beyond the end of the read and is filled in from the germline J gene. The CDR3 is 13 amino acids. Germline loops: CDR1 SEHNR, CDR2 FQNEAQ (reference sequence). V lost 8 bases and J lost 1, with 10 bases in between.

A note on this clone: The read comes to an end 3 residues before the CDR3 does, leaving the germline J gene to fill in the end. This chain links TRBV19 with TRBJ1-1; D may be TRBD1 (6 bases). The CDR3 loop spans 15 amino acids. Germline V gene sequence: CDR1 LNHDA, CDR2 SQIVND (reference sequence). Trimming stripped 1 base from V and 6 bases from J, with 15 bases between. Incomplete CDR3 DNA: TGTGCCAGTAGTATAGTTTCGGCAGGGGAGGCTGAA. Protein sequence: CASSIVSAGEAE. In full, the CDR3 is CASSIVSAGEAEAFF.

Regarding this clone: The sequenced fragment ends 3 residues before the CDR3 boundary, so the rest is inferred from the germline J gene. The chain joins TRBV5-1 to TRBJ2-7; 7 bases match TRBD1. This CDR3 has 14 amino acids. V lost 4 bases to trimming and J lost 1 base; unmatched junction nucleotides: 5. Germline CDR1 reads SGHRS; CDR2 reads YFSETQ. CDR3 DNA (partial): TGCGCCAGCAGCCCCAACAGGGGTTCCTACGAG. Translating gives CASSPNRGSYE. The full CDR3 sequence reads CASSPNRGSYEQYF. Complete variable domain (other parts from reference TRBV5-1 and TRBJ2-7): KAGVTQTPRYLIKTRGQQVTLSCSPISGHRSVSWYQQTPGQGLQFLFEYFSETQRNKGNFPGRFSGRQFSNSRSEMNVSTLELGDSALYLCASSPNRGSYEQYFGPGTRLTVT.

Note on this clone: The CDR3 is cut off 3 residues early in the read; its end comes from the germline J gene. The chain carries TRBV7-3 and TRBJ2-2, with TRBD1 matching 7 bases. Trimming at V came to 6 bases and at J to 6 bases, leaving 4 bases not matched to a gene. There are 13 residues in the CDR3. The germline V gene encodes CDR1 SGHTA and CDR2 FQGTGA. The CDR3 is CASSEQGPGELFF. CDR3 bases read: TGTGCCAGCAGTGAACAGGGGCCCGGGGAG.

A remark on this clone: Read coverage stops 3 residues before the CDR3 terminus; the germline J gene supplies the remainder. This chain links TRBV7-9 with TRBJ2-1, with D possibly TRBD2 on 5 matching bases. The CDR3 is 14 residues long. Between the trimmed V and J ends, which lost 2 bases and 5 bases, there was a span of 10 bases. CDR1 is SEHNR and CDR2 is FQNEAQ in the germline V gene (reference sequence). CDR3 bases read: TGTGCCAGCAGCTTAAGCGGTGTGAACAATGAG. Protein: CASSLSGVNNE. The whole CDR3 reads CASSLSGVNNEQFF.

A word on this clone: The read stops 3 residues short of the end of the CDR3; the missing end is completed from the germline J gene. This chain connects TRBV7-2 to TRBJ2-3; D is perhaps TRBD2 (6 bases). The CDR3 spans 13 residues. Deletions cut 1 base from V and 4 bases from J, with 6 bases between. Germline assignment: CDR1 SGHTA and CDR2 FQGNSA. The DNA read from the CDR3 is TGTGCCAGCAGCTTAGGGGGGGCAGATACG. Its translation is CASSLGGADT. The full CDR3 reads CASSLGGADTQYF.

Of note for this clone: The read ends 3 residues shy of where the CDR3 ends; the end is completed using the germline J gene. The chain combines TRBV29-1 with TRBJ2-7, with D perhaps TRBD2 (7 bases). Germline V CDR1 and CDR2: SQVTM, ANQGSEA. Between the trimmed V and J ends, which lost 3 bases and 5 bases, there was a span of 14 bases. This CDR3 spans 13 amino acids. The part of the CDR3 DNA that was read is TGCAGCGTTGAGGGGCGGGGGCTGAACGAG. Translation: CSVEGRGLNE. Given in full, the CDR3 is CSVEGRGLNEQYF.

As to this clone: Coverage ceases 3 residues before the CDR3 finishes, and the germline J gene fills in the end. The V call is TRBV7-8, the J call TRBJ1-6; 7 nucleotides align to TRBD1. Germline-derived CDR1 and CDR2 are SGHVS and FQNEAQ. V lost 4 bases to trimming and J lost 11 bases; unmatched junction nucleotides: 11. The CDR3 totals 15 residues. This CDR3 is CASSSKRIRGTPLHF. CDR3 DNA (partial): TGTGCCAGCAGCTCAAAACGGATCAGGGGGACACCC. The full variable domain, in which reference TRBV7-8 and TRBJ1-6 provide the parts outside the CDR3, is GAGVSQSPRYKVAKRGQDVALRCDPISGHVSLFWYQQALGQGPEFLTYFQNEAQLDKSGLPSDRFFAERPEGSVSTLKIQRTQQEDSAVYLCASSSKRIRGTPLHFGNGTRLTVT.

Regarding this clone: The read comes to an end 3 residues before the CDR3 does, leaving the germline J gene to fill in the end. This sequence joins TRBV7-8 and TRBJ1-1, with TRBD1 matching over 7 bases. V was clipped by 6 bases and J by 0 bases; unmatched bases: 4. The CDR3 has 14 amino acids. In germline, CDR1 is SGHVS, CDR2 FQNEAQ. The DNA read from the CDR3 is TGTGCCAGCAGTCTACAGGGGATGAACACTGAA. Translating gives CASSLQGMNTE. The whole CDR3 region reads CASSLQGMNTEAFF.

Concerning this clone itself: The read comes to an end 3 residues before the CDR3 does, leaving the germline J gene to fill in the end. The chain links TRBV5-1 to TRBJ2-7, with 10 positions matching TRBD2. CDR1 is SGHRS, CDR2 YFSETQ, per germline. CDR3 length: 14 residues. Losses at the gene ends were 5 bases for V and 6 bases for J; bases not matched to a gene: 8. The CDR3 DNA, read in part, is TGCGCCAGCAGGGCTAGCGGGAGTTCGCCCGAG. This gives the protein CASRASGSSPE. In full, the CDR3 is CASRASGSSPEQYF.

Turning to this clone: Read coverage stops 3 residues before the CDR3 terminus; the germline J gene supplies the remainder. This chain joins TRBV30 and TRBJ1-2, with D tentatively TRBD1 (5 bases). The CDR3 extends over 12 amino acids. Germline CDR1 reads GTSNPN; CDR2 reads SVGIG (reference sequence). CDR3 DNA, as far as it was read: TGTGCCTGGGGGGCCTCCTACAATGAC. Protein: CAWGASYND. The CDR3 reads in full as CAWGASYNDYTF.

Notes on this clone: The CDR3 end is not reached by the read, which stops 3 residues before it; the germline J gene fills it in. This rearrangement joins TRBV11-1 to TRBJ2-2; 7 nucleotides line up with TRBD1. CDR3 length: 14 amino acids. In germline, CDR1 is SGHAT, CDR2 FQDESV (reference sequence). Losses at the gene ends were 3 bases for V and 4 bases for J; bases not matched to a gene: 2. CDR3 loop: CASSFAGGTGELFF. The CDR3 bases that were read are TGTGCCAGCAGCTTTGCAGGGGGCACCGGGGAG.

Regarding this clone: The sequence runs out 3 residues before the end of the CDR3; the remainder is reconstructed from the germline J gene. This rearrangement joins TRBV30 to TRBJ1-5; 9 bases are a match to TRBD1. The ends lost 5 bases at V and 9 bases at J; junction bases unmatched: 11. CDR1 and CDR2 (germline): GTSNPN, SVGIG (reference sequence). The CDR3 covers 14 residues. The CDR3 reads CAWVRQGVPGPQHF. The sequenced part of the CDR3 DNA is TGTGCCTGGGTGAGACAGGGGGTCCCGGGGCCC.

As concerns this clone: Read coverage stops 3 residues before the CDR3 terminus; the germline J gene supplies the remainder. The chain joins TRBV11-1 to TRBJ1-5; 9 bases agree with TRBD1. Germline V gene sequence: CDR1 SGHAT, CDR2 FQDESV (reference sequence). The CDR3 covers 15 residues. V shed 5 bases, J shed 3 bases, and the junction held 5 bases outside the gene matches. CDR3 in amino acids: CASSVDRGYNQPQHF. CDR3 bases read: TGTGCCAGCAGCGTGGACAGGGGCTACAATCAGCCC.